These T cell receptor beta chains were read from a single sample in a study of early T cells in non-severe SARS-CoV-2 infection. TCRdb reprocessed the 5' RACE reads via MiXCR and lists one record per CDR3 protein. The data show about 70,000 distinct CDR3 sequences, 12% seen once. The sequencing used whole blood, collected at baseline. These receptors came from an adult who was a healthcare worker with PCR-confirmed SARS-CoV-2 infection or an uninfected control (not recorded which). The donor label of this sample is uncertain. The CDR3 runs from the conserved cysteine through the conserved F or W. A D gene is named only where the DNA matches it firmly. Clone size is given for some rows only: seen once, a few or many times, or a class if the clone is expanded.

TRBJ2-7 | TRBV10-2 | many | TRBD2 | CASRGPLAGVWEQYF | TGCGCCAGCAGAGGACCCCTAGCGGGAGTGTGGGAGCAGTACTTC
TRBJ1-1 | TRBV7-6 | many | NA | CASSLMWETTEAFF | TGTGCCAGCAGCTTAATGTGGGAGACCACTGAAGCTTTCTTT
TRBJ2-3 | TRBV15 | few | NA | CATSRVRDTQYF | TGTGCCACCAGCAGAGTGAGGGATACGCAGTATTTT
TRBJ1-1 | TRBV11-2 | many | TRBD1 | CASSFIRGRSTEAFF | TGTGCCAGCAGCTTTATCAGGGGGAGGTCTACTGAAGCTTTCTTT
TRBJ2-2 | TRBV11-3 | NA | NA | CASSFYVGTGELFF | TGTGCCAGCAGCTTCTACGTAGGCACCGGGGAGCTGTTTTTT
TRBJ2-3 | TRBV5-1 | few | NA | CASSDRSPEDTQYF | TGCGCCAGCAGCGATAGATCCCCAGAAGATACGCAGTATTTT
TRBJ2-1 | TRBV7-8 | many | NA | CASSLAPWQVNEQFF | TGTGCCAGCAGCTTAGCGCCGTGGCAGGTAAATGAGCAGTTCTTC
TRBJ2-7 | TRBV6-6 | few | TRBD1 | CASSSREGQGPYEQYF | TGTGCCAGCAGTTCCCGCGAGGGACAGGGGCCCTACGAGCAGTACTTC
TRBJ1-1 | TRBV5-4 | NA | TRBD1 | CASSLGQGRRDTEAFF | TGTGCCAGCAGCTTGGGACAGGGACGAAGGGACACTGAAGCTTTCTTT
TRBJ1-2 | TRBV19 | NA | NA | CASHRGGKYYGYTF | TGTGCCAGTCATCGGGGTGGTAAATACTATGGCTACACCTTC
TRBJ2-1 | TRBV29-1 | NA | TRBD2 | CSVEVSGGYNEQFF | TGCAGCGTTGAAGTGAGCGGGGGTTACAATGAGCAGTTCTTC
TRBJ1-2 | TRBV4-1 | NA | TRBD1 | CASSQGDRDGYTF | TGCGCCAGCAGCCAAGGAGACAGGGACGGCTACACCTTC
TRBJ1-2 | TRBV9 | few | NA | CASSAQGSVIWGYTF | TGTGCCAGCAGCGCTCAGGGAAGTGTAATTTGGGGCTACACCTTC
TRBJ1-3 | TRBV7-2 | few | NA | CASSLARVRGNTIYF | TGTGCCAGCAGCTTAGCCCGGGTCCGCGGAAACACCATATATTTT
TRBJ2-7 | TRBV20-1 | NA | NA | CSASGSYEQYF | TGCAGTGCTAGCGGTTCCTACGAGCAGTACTTC
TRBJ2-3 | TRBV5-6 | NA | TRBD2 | CASSAGLAGRADTQYF | TGTGCCAGCAGCGCGGGACTAGCGGGACGCGCAGATACGCAGTATTTT
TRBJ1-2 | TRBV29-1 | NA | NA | CSVGPVSSYGYTF | TGCAGCGTTGGCCCGGTATCTAGCTATGGCTACACCTTC
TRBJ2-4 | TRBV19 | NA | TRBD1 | CASMDRGQTKNIQYF | TGTGCCAGCATGGACAGGGGGCAAACCAAAAACATTCAGTACTTC
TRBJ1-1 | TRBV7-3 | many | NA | CASSLYQGSEAFF | TGTGCCAGCAGCTTATATCAGGGGTCTGAAGCTTTCTTT
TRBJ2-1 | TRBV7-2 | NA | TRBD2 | CASSLIAGGRNEQFF | TGTGCCAGCAGCCTTATAGCGGGGGGGCGGAATGAGCAGTTCTTC
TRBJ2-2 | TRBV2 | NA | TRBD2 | CASRPGLAAGELFF | TGTGCCAGCAGACCGGGACTAGCGGCCGGGGAGCTGTTTTTT
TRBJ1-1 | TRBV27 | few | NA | CASSRRAGWTNTEAFF | TGTGCCAGCAGTCGAAGGGCAGGGTGGACGAACACTGAAGCTTTCTTT
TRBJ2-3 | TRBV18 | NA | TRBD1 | CASSHGQGANTDTQYF | TGTGCCAGCTCTCACGGACAGGGGGCGAACACAGATACGCAGTATTTT
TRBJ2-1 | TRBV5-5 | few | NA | CASSSDPRAGYYNEQFF | TGTGCCAGCAGCTCCGACCCCCGGGCAGGGTACTACAATGAGCAGTTCTTC
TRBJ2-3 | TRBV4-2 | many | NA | CASSQDHVRGPQRTTDTQYF | TGTGCCAGCAGCCAAGATCATGTGCGGGGACCCCAGCGAACCACAGATACGCAGTATTTT
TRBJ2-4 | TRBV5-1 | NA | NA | CASSLGASKGNIQYF | TGCGCCAGCAGCTTGGGGGCATCAAAGGGAAACATTCAGTACTTC
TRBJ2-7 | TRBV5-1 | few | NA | CASSLELTYEQYF | TGCGCCAGCAGCTTGGAACTGACCTACGAGCAGTACTTC
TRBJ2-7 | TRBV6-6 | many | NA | CASSYITSSYEQYF | TGTGCCAGCAGTTATATTACTAGCTCCTACGAGCAGTACTTC
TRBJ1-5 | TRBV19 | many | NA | CASSIEERGNQPQHF | TGTGCCAGTAGTATAGAAGAGAGGGGCAATCAGCCCCAGCATTTT
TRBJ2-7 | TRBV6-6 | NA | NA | CARREDEQYF | TGTGCCAGAAGAGAGGACGAGCAGTACTTC
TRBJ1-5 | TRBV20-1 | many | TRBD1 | CSASFGTGVAQPQHF | TGCAGTGCTAGTTTTGGGACAGGGGTGGCTCAGCCCCAGCATTTT
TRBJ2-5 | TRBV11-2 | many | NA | CASSSTETQYF | TGTGCCAGCAGCTCTACGGAGACCCAGTACTTC
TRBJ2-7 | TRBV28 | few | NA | CASKPQDQVLYEQYF | TGTGCCAGCAAACCACAGGATCAGGTTCTCTACGAGCAGTACTTC
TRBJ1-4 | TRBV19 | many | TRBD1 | CASSRLTGVNEKLFF | TGTGCCAGTAGTCGCCTGACAGGGGTTAATGAAAAACTGTTTTTT
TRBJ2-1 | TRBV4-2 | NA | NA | CASRDSQNEQFF | TGTGCCAGCCGGGACTCTCAGAATGAGCAGTTCTTC
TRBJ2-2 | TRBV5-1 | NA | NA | CASSLSPARSTGELFF | TGCGCCAGCAGCTTGTCTCCGGCCCGTAGTACCGGGGAGCTGTTTTTT
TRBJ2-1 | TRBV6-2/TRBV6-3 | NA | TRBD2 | CASTTGLAPNEQFF | TGTGCCAGCACCACGGGACTAGCGCCAAATGAGCAGTTCTTC
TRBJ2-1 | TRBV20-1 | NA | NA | CSARQDRYNEQFF | TGCAGTGCTAGACAGGACAGATACAATGAGCAGTTCTTC
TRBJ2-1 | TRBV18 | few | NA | CASSPSPARDNEQFF | TGTGCCAGCTCACCTAGTCCCGCCAGGGACAATGAGCAGTTCTTC
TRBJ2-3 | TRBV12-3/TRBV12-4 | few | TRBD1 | CASSWDRASDTQYF | TGTGCCAGCAGCTGGGACAGGGCCTCAGATACGCAGTATTTT
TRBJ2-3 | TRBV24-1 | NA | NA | CATSDPTFTDTQYF | TGTGCCACCAGTGATCCGACATTCACAGATACGCAGTATTTT
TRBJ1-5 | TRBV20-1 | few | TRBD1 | CSATAGGYNQPQHF | TGCAGTGCGACCGCAGGGGGTTACAATCAGCCCCAGCATTTT